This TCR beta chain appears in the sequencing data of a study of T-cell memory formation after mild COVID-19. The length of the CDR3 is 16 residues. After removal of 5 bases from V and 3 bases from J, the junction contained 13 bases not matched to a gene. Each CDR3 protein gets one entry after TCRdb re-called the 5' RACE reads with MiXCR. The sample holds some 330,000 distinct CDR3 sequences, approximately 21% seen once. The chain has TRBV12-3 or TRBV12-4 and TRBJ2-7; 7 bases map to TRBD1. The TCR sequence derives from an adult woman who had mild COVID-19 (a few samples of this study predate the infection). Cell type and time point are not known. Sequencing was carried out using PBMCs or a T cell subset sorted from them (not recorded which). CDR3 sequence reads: CASSPGGITGVYEQYF. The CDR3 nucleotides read TGTGCCAGCAGTCCCGGAGGAATAACAGGGGTCTACGAGCAGTACTTC.